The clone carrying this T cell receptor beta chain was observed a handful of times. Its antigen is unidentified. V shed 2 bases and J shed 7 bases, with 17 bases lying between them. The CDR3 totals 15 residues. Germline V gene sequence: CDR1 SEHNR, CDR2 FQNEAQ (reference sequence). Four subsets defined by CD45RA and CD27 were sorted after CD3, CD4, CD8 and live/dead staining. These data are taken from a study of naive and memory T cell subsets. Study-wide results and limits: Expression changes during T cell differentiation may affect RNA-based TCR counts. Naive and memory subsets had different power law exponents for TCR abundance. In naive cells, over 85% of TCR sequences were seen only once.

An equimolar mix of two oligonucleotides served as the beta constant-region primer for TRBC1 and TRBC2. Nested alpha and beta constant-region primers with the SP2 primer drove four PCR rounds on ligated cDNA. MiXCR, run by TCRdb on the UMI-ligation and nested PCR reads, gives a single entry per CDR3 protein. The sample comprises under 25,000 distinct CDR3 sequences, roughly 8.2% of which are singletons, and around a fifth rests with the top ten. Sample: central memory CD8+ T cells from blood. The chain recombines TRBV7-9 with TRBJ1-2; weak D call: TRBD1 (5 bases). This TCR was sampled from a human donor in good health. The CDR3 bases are TGTGCCAGCAGCTTAACGGTAGCGGGACCGGCTGGCTACACCTTC. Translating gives CASSLTVAGPAGYTF.